This entry lists 19 T cell receptor beta chains sequenced from one sample in a study of cytomegalovirus exposure and HLA in healthy donors. Use of 60 Vbeta and 13 Jbeta primers characterized the PCR. TCRdb keeps only in-frame clones here, not all; method: immunoSEQ multiplex PCR. The table shows approximately 97,000 clones, with approximately 85% occurring only once. Sample: PBMCs. These receptors all come from a man in his forties in good health and CMV-seropositive.

The rearrangement uses TRBV21-1 and TRBJ1-2; TRBD1 is the table's D call, not checked against the DNA. TRBV21-1 is noted as a pseudogene. The CDR3 length is 15 residues. CDR3 DNA sequence: TGTGCCAGCAGCCCAGGGGCCGGGGAAGACTATGGCTACACCTTC. It yields the protein CASSPGAGEDYGYTF.

The rearrangement joins TRBV7-3 to TRBJ1-1; the match to TRBD1 covers 8 bases. The J segment lost 2 bases and the V segment lost 6 bases, leaving 5 bases of the junction unmatched. Germline assignment: CDR1 SGHTA and CDR2 FQGTGA. The CDR3 sequence is 14 residues long. Here the CDR3 DNA reads TGTGCCAGCAGTTCAGGACAGGGAAACACTGAAGCTTTCTTT. Its protein is CASSSGQGNTEAFF.

The rearrangement links TRBV4-2 to TRBJ1-2; a possible D gene is TRBD1 (5 bases). The germline gives CDR1 LGHNA, CDR2 YNFKEQ. This CDR3 has 13 residues. V was cut by 6 bases and J by 3 bases, with 11 bases left in between. The CDR3 DNA is TGTGCCAGCAGAACGGGGGAAGACTATGGCTACACCTTC. It codes for CASRTGEDYGYTF.

This chain connects TRBV18 to TRBJ2-3; the match to TRBD2 covers 8 bases. This CDR3 region has 14 residues. Trimming at V came to 3 bases and at J to 5 bases, leaving 4 bases not matched to a gene. Germline values: CDR1 KGHSH, CDR2 LQKENI. CDR3 nucleotides: TGTGCCAGCTCACCCTGGAGCGGGGGAGATACGCAGTATTTT. Its protein product is CASSPWSGGDTQYF.

This sequence joins TRBV5-1 and TRBJ1-4; D not resolved. The length of the CDR3 is 15 residues. Germline V CDR1 and CDR2: SGHRS, YFSETQ. V dropped 0 bases and J dropped 0 bases, with 6 bases sitting between them. CDR3 coding DNA: TGCGCCAGCAGCTTGGTCGCAGCAACTAATGAAAAACTGTTTTTT. It translates to CASSLVAATNEKLFF.

V usage is TRBV2 and J usage is TRBJ1-2; D not certain. V lost 2 bases, J lost 1 base, and 8 bases lay in between. The CDR3 runs 14 residues. Germline V gene lookup returns CDR1 SNHLY and CDR2 FYNNEI. CDR3 sequence reads: CASSERLNNYGYTF. The CDR3 DNA reads TGTGCCAGCAGTGAAAGACTCAATAACTATGGCTACACCTTC.

This chain links TRBV6-5 with TRBJ2-1, with D unresolved. The CDR3 length is 13 residues. Germline lookup yields CDR1 MNHEY and CDR2 SVGAGI. Trimming shortened V by 10 bases and J by 0 bases, and 10 bases separated the two germline ends. CDR3: CATRLSSYNEQFF. The CDR3 bases are TGTGCCACCCGTTTGAGCTCCTACAATGAGCAGTTCTTC.

The chain has TRBV5-4 and TRBJ2-7; TRBD2 agrees at 10 bases. Unmatched junction bases numbered 13, after V lost 4 bases and J lost 6 bases. This CDR3 is built from 16 residues. Germline loops: CDR1 SGHNT, CDR2 YYREEE (reference sequence). In DNA form, the CDR3 reads TGTGCCAGCAGCCGAGGAGGAGCGGGGGGGCCCCTCGAGCAGTACTTC. This sequence encodes CASSRGGAGGPLEQYF.

V gene TRBV11-3 combines with J gene TRBJ2-5; 8 bases match TRBD2. The CDR3 totals 13 residues. Germline V gene lookup returns CDR1 SGHNT and CDR2 YENEEA. V lost 6 bases, J lost 2 bases, and 2 bases stayed unmatched. The CDR3 DNA reads as TGTGCCAGCAGTCAGCGGGGGCAAGAGACCCAGTACTTC. Residues: CASSQRGQETQYF.

This clone appeared a few times. The chain employs TRBV5-8 and TRBJ1-1, with D perhaps matching TRBD1 (6 bases). This CDR3 contains 14 residues. V shed 3 bases and J shed 5 bases, with 14 bases lying between them. Germline CDR1 reads SGHTS; CDR2 reads YDEGEE. The CDR3 protein is CASSSRDTRTEAFF. The CDR3 nucleotides are TGTGCCAGCAGCTCCCGGGACACTCGGACTGAAGCTTTCTTT. The complete variable domain, with remaining parts taken from reference TRBV5-8 and TRBJ1-1, reads EAGVTQSPTHLIKTRGQQATLRCSPISGHTSVYWYQQALGLGLQFLLWYDEGEERNRGNFPPRFSGRQFPNYSSELNVNALELEDSALYLCASSSRDTRTEAFFGQGTRLTVV.

The chain is built from TRBV4-1 and TRBJ1-3; tentatively, D is TRBD1 (5 bases). The CDR3 is 16 residues long. Trimming removed 1 base from V and 2 bases from J, with 12 bases in between. Germline V lookup: CDR1 MGHRA, CDR2 YSYEKL. The CDR3 coding sequence is TGCGCCAGCAGCCAAGGGAGGGGTTTCACTGGAAACACCATATATTTT. Its protein product is CASSQGRGFTGNTIYF.

This chain connects TRBV6-1 to TRBJ1-2; D is unclear. The CDR3 is made up of 11 amino acids. Germline CDR1 MNHNS, CDR2 SASEGT. Trimming took 8 bases from V and 5 from J, leaving 9 bases between them. The CDR3 reads CASADMYGYTF. The CDR3 coding sequence is TGTGCCAGCGCAGATATGTATGGCTACACCTTC.

The chain links TRBV12-5 to TRBJ1-2; TRBD1 agrees at 7 bases. The trim removed 1 base at V and 4 bases at J, leaving 0 bases unmatched. Germline CDR1 and CDR2: LGHNT and FRNRAP. The CDR3 length is 13 residues. Written as DNA, the CDR3 is TGTGCTAGTGGTTTGGGACAGGGCTATGGCTACACCTTC. Translated: CASGLGQGYGYTF.

V is TRBV29-1 and J is TRBJ1-2; D possibly corresponds to TRBD1 (6 bases). Germline-derived CDR1 and CDR2 are SQVTM and ANQGSEA. Trimming took off 7 bases at V and 4 bases at J, with 16 bases between the two ends. The CDR3 is made up of 13 amino acids. The CDR3 protein is CSAGLGAVYGYTF. The CDR3 nucleotides read TGCAGCGCCGGCTTGGGGGCGGTCTATGGCTACACCTTC.

With regard to this clone: In the same sample, other DNA sequences code for this CDR3. The rearrangement joins TRBV6-1 to TRBJ2-7; 11 bases align to TRBD1. CDR3 length equals 16 residues. The J segment lost 7 bases and the V segment lost 0 bases, leaving 8 bases of the junction unmatched. Germline values: CDR1 MNHNS, CDR2 SASEGT. CDR3 sequence (DNA): TGTGCCAGCAGTGAAGCGCGGGGACAGGGGGTTTATGAGCAGTACTTC. Residues: CASSEARGQGVYEQYF.

The V call is TRBV20-1, the J call TRBJ2-7; D may be TRBD2 (6 bases). This CDR3 spans 11 amino acids. V was cut by 6 bases and J by 3 bases, with 9 bases left in between. Germline V CDR1 and CDR2: DFQATT, SNEGSKA (reference sequence). CDR3 nucleotide sequence: TGCAGTGCGAGGGACTTCTACGAGCAGTACTTC. Translation gives CSARDFYEQYF.

V is TRBV19 and J is TRBJ1-1; 9 bases map to TRBD1. V was pared by 6 bases and J by 8 bases, with 7 bases of the junction left unmatched. The CDR3 loop spans 13 amino acids. The germline V gene has CDR1 LNHDA and CDR2 SQIVND (reference sequence). This CDR3 is CASRLTGGAEAFF. CDR3 sequence (DNA): TGTGCCAGTAGACTGACAGGGGGGGCCGAAGCTTTCTTT.

The chain uses TRBV28 and TRBJ1-2; D is ambiguous. This CDR3 has 15 residues. CDR1 MDHEN and CDR2 SYDVKM come from the germline V gene. The V and J ends lost 2 bases and 4 bases respectively, with 14 bases between them. The CDR3 protein is CASSLESRVGYGYTF. The CDR3, as DNA: TGTGCCAGCAGTTTAGAGAGCCGGGTTGGCTATGGCTACACCTTC.

The chain combines TRBV5-6 with TRBJ1-1; 10 bases fit TRBD1. In germline, CDR1 is SGHDT, CDR2 YYEEEE. V gave up 5 bases and J gave up 2 bases; unmatched junction bases: 6. CDR3 size: 15 residues. CDR3 sequence (DNA): TGTGCCAGCAGGATGTGGACAGGGGGTAACACTGAAGCTTTCTTT. Translating it yields CASRMWTGGNTEAFF.